These 4 T cell receptor beta chains were all obtained from the same sample, sequenced in a study of blood T cell repertoires in COVID-19. This table comes from immunoSEQ multiplex PCR, and its TCRdb copy is limited to in-frame clones, with some not included. The table has more than 350,000 clones, about 87% seen once. Sequencing was carried out using peripheral blood. Receptors were obtained from a woman under 40 with COVID-19, enrolled during active disease.

The gene calls are TRBV29-1 and TRBJ2-5; D gene ambiguous. The CDR3 consists of 11 residues. Trimming pared 4 bases from V and 4 bases from J, leaving 7 bases between. CDR1 SQVTM and CDR2 ANQGSEA come from the germline V gene. The CDR3 bases are TGCAGCGTTGTCCTAGGAGAGACCCAGTACTTC. Its translation is CSVVLGETQYF.

This clone was seen more than once but under ten times. The V and J genes are TRBV11-2 and TRBJ2-3; 7 positions agree with TRBD2. V lost 5 bases, J lost 4 bases, and 12 bases stayed unmatched. The CDR3 runs to 16 residues. Per the germline V gene, CDR1 is SGHAT and CDR2 is FQNNGV. The CDR3 loop is CASSGRLAWGADTQYF. CDR3 bases: TGTGCCAGCAGCGGGCGACTAGCTTGGGGCGCAGATACGCAGTATTTT.

This sequence joins TRBV28 and TRBJ1-2; D is possibly TRBD1 (6 bases). The germline V gene has CDR1 MDHEN and CDR2 SYDVKM. Trimming pared 9 bases from V and 0 bases from J, leaving 14 bases between. The CDR3 loop spans 14 amino acids. The CDR3 DNA reads as TGTGCCAGTCGGTTCCAGGGGCCTAACTATGGCTACACCTTC. Amino acids: CASRFQGPNYGYTF.

The chain joins TRBV4-1 to TRBJ2-2, with TRBD2 matching 10 bases. V dropped 4 bases and J dropped 9; count of bases not matched to a gene: 5. This CDR3 has 14 residues. The V gene's germline CDR1 is MGHRA and CDR2 YSYEKL. The CDR3 sequence is CASSPSSGGRELFF. In DNA form, the CDR3 reads TGCGCCAGCAGCCCCTCTAGCGGGGGAAGGGAGCTGTTTTTT.